These 28 T cell receptor beta chains share one sample of origin, sequenced in a study of blood T cells in healthy people across ages. Using a J-beta primer mix together with a sample-barcoded 5' primer, a second PCR was run for roughly 6 to 11 cycles. TCRdb itself ran the 5' RACE reads through MiXCR, one entry per CDR3 protein. The sample lists about 680,000 distinct CDR3 sequences, more than 40% occurring once. Sample: blood. Receptors were obtained from a woman aged 55-69 years in good health.

This chain uses TRBV10-3 with TRBJ2-1, with D perhaps TRBD2 (6 bases). Between the trimmed V and J ends, which lost 3 bases and 4 bases, there was a span of 16 bases. This CDR3 is built from 16 residues. Germline CDR1 ENHRY, CDR2 SYGVKD. In DNA form, the CDR3 reads TGTGCCATCAGTGATCGGGGGAAAACCGAGTACAATGAGCAGTTCTTC. Translated: CAISDRGKTEYNEQFF.

This chain uses TRBV29-1 with TRBJ2-5, with 9 bases matching TRBD2. The V segment lost 7 bases and the J segment 11 bases; nucleotides outside the gene matches: 17. The V gene's germline CDR1 is SQVTM and CDR2 ANQGSEA. The CDR3 runs 14 residues. CDR3: CSGQSSGEYNEQYF. DNA of the CDR3: TGCAGCGGCCAGTCTAGCGGGGAATACAATGAGCAGTACTTC.

This clonotype occurred a few times. V is TRBV18 and J is TRBJ2-4, with D possibly being TRBD2 (6 bases). The last part of the DNA fits TRBJ2-7 better; the J call may be wrong. The CDR3 sequence is 15 residues long. CDR1 KGHSH and CDR2 LQKENI come from the germline V gene. The CDR3 sequence is CASSPELVAEAEQYF. Here the CDR3 DNA reads TGTGCCAGCTCACCAGAGCTCGTAGCGGAAGCCGAGCAGTACTTC.

The chain has TRBV11-2 and TRBJ2-7; the match to TRBD2 covers 7 bases. Germline loops: CDR1 SGHAT, CDR2 FQNNGV. The CDR3 spans 16 residues. V lost 5 bases and J lost 4; bases outside the gene matches: 14. CDR3 nucleotide sequence: TGTGCCAGCAGCCCACTGCGGGGCCTAGCGGCATACGAGCAGTACTTC. It codes for CASSPLRGLAAYEQYF.

The V call is TRBV5-5, the J call TRBJ1-2, with D uncertain. This CDR3 is built from 14 residues. Trimming left V 0 bases short and J 3 bases short, with 9 bases between. In germline, CDR1 is SGHKS, CDR2 YYEKEE (reference sequence). The CDR3, as DNA: TGTGCCAGCAGCTTGGCGGTGGGGTACTATGGCTACACCTTC. Its protein is CASSLAVGYYGYTF.

V usage is TRBV6-1 and J usage is TRBJ2-1; 9 nucleotides align to TRBD2. The CDR3 sequence is 15 residues long. In germline, CDR1 is MNHNS, CDR2 SASEGT. With V trimmed by 6 bases and J by 7 bases, 10 bases remained unmatched. CDR3 residues: CASRVIAGESNEQFF. CDR3 in DNA: TGTGCCAGCAGAGTGATAGCGGGAGAGTCAAATGAGCAGTTCTTC.

This rearrangement joins TRBV2 to TRBJ2-3, with D perhaps TRBD1 (6 bases). The CDR3 consists of 15 residues. V gave up 6 bases and J gave up 6 bases, with 19 bases separating them. Germline V CDR1 and CDR2: SNHLY, FYNNEI. CDR3 coding DNA: TGTGCCAGCAGCCGCCAGGAGAGGGGGATTGATACGCAGTATTTT. Amino acids: CASSRQERGIDTQYF.

The chain carries TRBV7-3 and TRBJ1-1, with no clear D. CDR1 is SGHTA and CDR2 is FQGTGA in the germline V gene. This CDR3 has 13 amino acids. Trimming removed 6 bases at V and 6 bases at J, with 14 bases between. Written as DNA, the CDR3 is TGTGCCAGCAGTTCTTATGCCGGGTCTGAAGCTTTCTTT. Residues: CASSSYAGSEAFF.

This clonotype was picked up a small number of times. The genes are TRBV11-2 and TRBJ1-1; D is uncertain. Germline V gene data show CDR1 as SGHAT and CDR2 as FQNNGV. The CDR3 runs to 12 residues. V was trimmed by 7 bases and J by 9 bases, leaving 15 bases between them. The CDR3 sequence: CASTPGIPKAFF. CDR3 sequence (DNA): TGTGCCAGCACCCCGGGCATACCGAAAGCTTTCTTT.

This chain uses TRBV9 with TRBJ2-1; D gene unclear. Trimming stripped 4 bases from V and 7 bases from J, with 30 bases between. The CDR3 is 19 amino acids. Per germline, CDR1 SGDLS and CDR2 YYNGEE. The CDR3 here is CASSTDTLWGLVGFNEQFF. The CDR3 DNA sequence: TGTGCCAGCAGCACCGACACCTTATGGGGTCTAGTTGGGTTTAATGAGCAGTTCTTC.

V usage is TRBV4-1 and J usage is TRBJ2-3; tentatively, D is TRBD2 (6 bases). V lost 0 bases to trimming and J lost 3 bases, with 16 bases between them. This CDR3 spans 17 amino acids. Germline assignment: CDR1 MGHRA and CDR2 YSYEKL. CDR3 in DNA: TGCGCCAGCAGCCAAGATGGAGGGTCTTTAGTAACAGATACGCAGTATTTT. Its protein is CASSQDGGSLVTDTQYF.

The rearrangement joins TRBV7-3 to TRBJ2-5; D is unresolved. The CDR3 length is 14 residues. V lost 1 base to trimming and J lost 0 bases, with 6 bases between them. Looked up from germline, CDR1 is SGHTA and CDR2 is FQGTGA. The CDR3 is CASSLKGNQETQYF. DNA of the CDR3: TGTGCCAGCAGCTTAAAAGGGAACCAAGAGACCCAGTACTTC.

The count of this clonotype is one. This chain uses TRBV19 with TRBJ1-2; D possibly corresponds to TRBD1 (5 bases). There are 14 residues in the CDR3. Germline-derived CDR1 and CDR2 are LNHDA and SQIVND (reference sequence). V lost 6 bases, J lost 0 bases, and 11 bases lay in between. CDR3 DNA sequence: TGTGCCAGTAGGCGGGACGAGGCTAACTATGGCTACACCTTC. Translated: CASRRDEANYGYTF.

The V and J genes are TRBV5-8 and TRBJ1-4, with D uncertain. CDR1 and CDR2 from the germline V gene are SGHTS and YDEGEE. V gave up 0 bases and J gave up 0 bases, with 9 bases separating them. This CDR3 is built from 16 residues. The CDR3 DNA reads as TGTGCCAGCAGCTTGGGTCCGGGAGCAACTAATGAAAAACTGTTTTTT. Translation: CASSLGPGATNEKLFF. Together with reference TRBV5-8 and TRBJ1-4, the CDR3 gives the full variable domain: EAGVTQSPTHLIKTRGQQATLRCSPISGHTSVYWYQQALGLGLQFLLWYDEGEERNRGNFPPRFSGRQFPNYSSELNVNALELEDSALYLCASSLGPGATNEKLFFGSGTQLSVL.

The rearrangement links TRBV11-1 to TRBJ2-1; 9 bases map to TRBD1. This CDR3 has 17 amino acids. With V trimmed by 0 bases and J by 5 bases, 8 bases remained unmatched. CDR1 is SGHAT, CDR2 FQDESV, per germline (reference sequence). The CDR3 loop reads CASSLAGLGTGNNEQFF. CDR3 DNA sequence: TGTGCCAGCAGCTTAGCGGGTTTGGGGACAGGGAACAATGAGCAGTTCTTC. Combining the CDR3 with reference TRBV11-1 and TRBJ2-1 gives the whole variable domain EAEVAQSPRYKITEKSQAVAFWCDPISGHATLYWYRQILGQGPELLVQFQDESVVDDSQLPKDRFSAERLKGVDSTLKIQPAELGDSAMYLCASSLAGLGTGNNEQFFGPGTRLTVL.

This chain uses TRBV20-1 with TRBJ2-1; the match to TRBD2 covers 8 bases. Germline CDR1 and CDR2: DFQATT and SNEGSKA (reference sequence). V lost 5 bases to trimming and J lost 6 bases; unmatched junction nucleotides: 6. This CDR3 is 13 amino acids long. The CDR3 loop reads CSARSGTGNEQFF. The CDR3 DNA reads TGCAGTGCTCGTAGCGGGACCGGCAATGAGCAGTTCTTC.

This clonotype was counted only a few times. The chain couples TRBV4-3 to TRBJ2-6; D is perhaps TRBD1 (5 bases). The CDR3 spans 15 residues. Between the trimmed V and J ends, which lost 10 bases and 0 bases, there was a span of 13 bases. CDR1 LGHNA and CDR2 YSLEER come from the germline V gene. CDR3 in DNA: TGCGCCACGTCGGCAGGGCACTCTGGGGCCAACGTCCTGACTTTC. It yields the protein CATSAGHSGANVLTF.

For this clonotype: An end of the junction differs from the germline gene, which may be a read error. J is TRBJ2-1 and V is TRBV12-3 or TRBV12-4; 12 bases match TRBD2. The CDR3 sequence is 16 residues long. The CDR3 DNA reads as TGCGCCAGCAGACATCTTGGACTAGCGGGATCGGATGAGCAGTTCTTC. Protein product: CASRHLGLAGSDEQFF.

Many counts were recorded for this clonotype. The chain uses TRBV7-2 and TRBJ1-3; no firm D call. CDR3 size: 13 residues. The V end lost 1 base, the J end lost 8 bases, and 9 bases lay between the germline ends. Germline CDR1 reads SGHTA; CDR2 reads FQGNSA. The DNA for the CDR3 is TGTGCCAGCAGCTTAGAGCCGGAGGACACCATATATTTT. Its translation: CASSLEPEDTIYF.

The chain uses TRBV20-1 and TRBJ2-5; 9 bases match TRBD2. The DNA end lines up better with TRBJ2-7; the J call may be wrong. The CDR3 extends over 14 amino acids. Germline loops: CDR1 DFQATT, CDR2 SNEGSKA (reference sequence). The CDR3 DNA sequence: TGCAGTGCTAGAGTAGCGGGAGTTGCCTACGAGCAGTACTTC. It specifies CSARVAGVAYEQYF.

J is TRBJ2-7 and V is TRBV28, with a weak D call TRBD2 (5 bases). Between the trimmed V and J ends, which lost 8 bases and 0 bases, there was a span of 14 bases. Per the germline V gene, CDR1 is MDHEN and CDR2 is SYDVKM. The length of the CDR3 is 14 residues. In nucleotides, the CDR3 is TGTGCCAGCCAAGACTACCCTATCTCCTACGAGCAGTACTTC. The encoded protein is CASQDYPISYEQYF.

Notes on this clonotype: Sequence at one end of the junction differs from germline and may be a read error. The CDR3 reads CASSSPGLAVGDTQNF. In DNA, the CDR3 is TGTGCCAGCAGCTCCCCAGGACTAGCGGTCGGGGATACGCAGAATTTT. The chain is built from TRBV7-9 and TRBJ2-3; TRBD2 aligns across 10 bases. There are 16 residues in the CDR3. Germline CDR1 reads SEHNR; CDR2 reads FQNEAQ (reference sequence).

The chain has TRBV20-1 and TRBJ2-3; the match to TRBD2 covers 7 bases. In germline, CDR1 is DFQATT, CDR2 SNEGSKA (reference sequence). V shed 3 bases and J 6 bases; nucleotides not matched to a gene: 6. The CDR3 is 13 residues long. DNA for the CDR3: TGCAGTGCTAGCCGGGGGAGGGGCGATACGCAGTATTTT. As protein: CSASRGRGDTQYF.

The table lists this clonotype with a few counts. V and J are TRBV21-1 and TRBJ1-1; the tabulated D call, TRBD1, remains unverified against the DNA. TRBV21-1 corresponds to a pseudogene. This CDR3 has 14 residues. The CDR3 sequence is CASSARGWSTEAFF. As DNA, the CDR3 is TGTGCCAGCAGCGCCAGGGGGTGGAGCACTGAAGCTTTCTTT.

The V and J genes are TRBV5-1 and TRBJ2-7; TRBD2 matches at 15 bases. This CDR3 is 17 amino acids long. Germline CDR1 is SGHRS and CDR2 is YFSETQ. Trimming at V came to 4 bases and at J to 4 bases, leaving 9 bases not matched to a gene. DNA for the CDR3: TGCGCCAGCAGCCCCAGGACTAGCGGGAGGGTTTCGTACGAGCAGTACTTC. Its translation is CASSPRTSGRVSYEQYF.

This clonotype occurred a few times. This chain uses TRBV20-1 with TRBJ1-2; 8 nucleotides match TRBD1. V lost 0 bases to trimming and J lost 8 bases; unmatched junction nucleotides: 11. The germline V gene encodes CDR1 DFQATT and CDR2 SNEGSKA (reference sequence). The CDR3 sequence is 15 residues long. This chain's CDR3 is CSARDRKTGAGGYTF. As DNA, the CDR3 is TGCAGTGCTAGAGACCGAAAGACAGGGGCAGGGGGCTACACCTTC.

The rearrangement uses TRBV25-1 and TRBJ2-3, with a possible D match to TRBD2 (6 bases). Germline V CDR1 and CDR2: MGHDK, SYGVNS. The CDR3 covers 16 residues. V was shortened by 1 base and J by 4 bases, with 15 bases between the two germline ends. CDR3 DNA: TGTGCCAGCAGTGAATTCGGGGGAGAAGGGCCAGATACGCAGTATTTT. Amino acid sequence: CASSEFGGEGPDTQYF.

This clonotype was counted a few times. The chain employs TRBV12-3 or TRBV12-4 and TRBJ1-1; D is undetermined. V was trimmed by 3 bases and J by 2 bases, leaving 7 bases between them. The CDR3 is 13 amino acids. The CDR3 coding sequence is TGTGCCAGCAGTTTCGCCATTAACACTGAAGCTTTCTTT. It specifies CASSFAINTEAFF.